The 11 T cell receptor beta chains presented below share a single source sample, sequenced in a study of blood T cell repertoires in COVID-19. Clones were sequenced by immunoSEQ multiplex PCR, and TCRdb holds only the in-frame ones, with some missing. The data contain 100,000 or so clones, roughly four fifths of them singletons. Sequences were obtained from peripheral blood. These receptors all stem from a woman aged 65 to 85 with acute or convalescent COVID-19.

V usage is TRBV30 and J usage is TRBJ1-3; D gene unclear. Trimming took 0 bases from V and 1 from J, leaving 10 bases between them. CDR3 length: 15 amino acids. Germline V gene lookup returns CDR1 GTSNPN and CDR2 SVGIG (reference sequence). CDR3 residues: CAWSVPEDSGNTIYF. The CDR3 nucleotides are TGTGCCTGGAGTGTACCGGAGGATTCTGGAAACACCATATATTTT.

This clone was recorded only once. The gene calls are TRBV10-3 and TRBJ2-1; D might be TRBD2 (5 bases). Trimming took off 4 bases at V and 5 bases at J, with 9 bases between the two ends. This CDR3 comprises 13 residues. Germline assignment: CDR1 ENHRY and CDR2 SYGVKD. The CDR3, as DNA: TGTGCCATCAGTGGGACTTATAACAATGAGCAGTTCTTC. Residues: CAISGTYNNEQFF.

The rearrangement uses TRBV28 and TRBJ1-5; 11 bases match TRBD1. With 6 bases clipped from V and 0 bases from J, the junction kept 10 bases outside the gene matches. Germline V CDR1 and CDR2: MDHEN, SYDVKM. The CDR3 spans 18 residues. CDR3 loop: CASRPGTGGTYSNQPQHF. CDR3 DNA sequence: TGTGCCAGCAGACCTGGGACAGGGGGTACCTATAGCAATCAGCCCCAGCATTTT.

The rearrangement joins TRBV7-8 to TRBJ2-7; 13 positions match TRBD2. Germline-derived CDR1 and CDR2 are SGHVS and FQNEAQ. J lost 12 bases, V lost 5 bases, and 13 bases had no gene match. This CDR3 has 15 amino acids. As DNA, the CDR3 is TGTGCCAGCAGCCCCACTAGCGGGAGGGCCGGATCTGCGTACTTC. It encodes CASSPTSGRAGSAYF.

This clone was found once. V and J are TRBV6-2 or TRBV6-3 and TRBJ2-7, with no clear D. V was cut by 1 base and J by 3 bases, with 16 bases left in between. The CDR3 length is 16 residues. The germline V gene has CDR1 MNHEY and CDR2 SVGEGT. The CDR3 region has the DNA TGTGCCAGCAGTTACTTGGTCCCGGGTAGTGGCTACGAGCAGTACTTC. Amino acid sequence: CASSYLVPGSGYEQYF.

V and J are TRBV3-1 (or the pseudogene TRBV3-2) and TRBJ1-2; 9 bases fit TRBD1. This CDR3 has 13 residues. Germline V lookup: CDR1 LGHDT, CDR2 YNNKEL (reference sequence). V shed 4 bases and J 5 bases; nucleotides not matched to a gene: 2. The CDR3 region is CASSLQGAYGYTF. Here the CDR3 DNA reads TGTGCCAGCAGCCTACAGGGGGCATATGGCTACACCTTC.

The chain uses TRBV6-2 or TRBV6-3 and TRBJ2-7, with 7 bases lining up with TRBD1. V dropped 4 bases and J dropped 3; count of bases not matched to a gene: 6. This CDR3 comprises 14 residues. CDR1 and CDR2 from the germline V gene are MNHEY and SVGEGT. In DNA, the CDR3 is TGTGCCAGCAGTTTTGGGACAGATTACTACGAGCAGTACTTC. Encoded protein: CASSFGTDYYEQYF.

The chain employs TRBV13 and TRBJ2-2, with 7 bases lining up with TRBD1. The length of the CDR3 is 15 residues. The V segment lost 5 bases and the J segment 2 bases; nucleotides outside the gene matches: 5. Germline CDR1 and CDR2: PRHDT and FYEKMQ (reference sequence). Here the CDR3 DNA reads TGTGCCAGCAGCCCCCAGGGGGATAACACCGGGGAGCTGTTTTTT. Translating gives CASSPQGDNTGELFF.

V is TRBV11-3 and J is TRBJ2-1, with D possibly being TRBD1 (6 bases). Germline V gene lookup returns CDR1 SGHNT and CDR2 YENEEA. This CDR3 region has 13 residues. Trimming removed 0 bases at V and 9 bases at J, with 9 bases between. In DNA, the CDR3 is TGTGCCAGCAGCTTAGATCTACAGGGTGAGCAGTTCTTC. Translating gives CASSLDLQGEQFF.

The V call is TRBV24-1, the J call TRBJ2-2; weak D call: TRBD1 (5 bases). Germline V gene lookup returns CDR1 KGHDR and CDR2 SFDVKD. The CDR3 spans 17 residues. Trimming shortened V by 3 bases and J by 0 bases, and 13 bases separated the two germline ends. In DNA, the CDR3 is TGTGCCACCAGTGATGTTGACAGATACACGAACACCGGGGAGCTGTTTTTT. It codes for CATSDVDRYTNTGELFF.

The V gene is TRBV9, the J gene TRBJ2-3; a possible D gene is TRBD1 (6 bases). Germline assignment: CDR1 SGDLS and CDR2 YYNGEE. CDR3 length equals 14 residues. Trimming cost V 4 bases and J 1 base, with 10 bases left between them. The CDR3 protein is CASSPRTGTDTQYF. The CDR3 bases are TGTGCCAGCAGCCCTCGGACAGGCACAGATACGCAGTATTTT. The whole variable domain, filled in from reference TRBV9 and TRBJ2-3, reads DSGVTQTPKHLITATGQRVTLRCSPRSGDLSVYWYQQSLDQGLQFLIQYYNGEERAKGNILERFSAQQFPDLHSELNLSSLELGDSALYFCASSPRTGTDTQYFGPGTRLTVL.